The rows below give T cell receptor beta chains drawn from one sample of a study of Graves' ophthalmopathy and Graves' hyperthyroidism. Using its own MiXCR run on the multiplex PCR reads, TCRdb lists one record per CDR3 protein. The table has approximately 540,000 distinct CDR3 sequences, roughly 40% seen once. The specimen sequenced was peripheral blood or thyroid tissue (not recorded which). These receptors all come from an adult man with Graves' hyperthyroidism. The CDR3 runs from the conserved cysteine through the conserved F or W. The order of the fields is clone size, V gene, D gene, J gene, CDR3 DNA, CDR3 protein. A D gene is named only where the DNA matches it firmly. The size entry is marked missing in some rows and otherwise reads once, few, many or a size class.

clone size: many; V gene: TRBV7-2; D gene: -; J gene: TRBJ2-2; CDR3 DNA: TGTGCCAGCAGCTTATTCGGTACTTTTCGGGAGTCTGGCACCGGGGAGCTGTTTTTT; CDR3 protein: CASSLFGTFRESGTGELFF
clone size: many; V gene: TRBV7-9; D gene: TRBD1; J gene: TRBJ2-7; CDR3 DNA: TGTGCCAGCAGCTTAAATCTGGGACAGGGCTCCTACGAGCAGTACTTC; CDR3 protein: CASSLNLGQGSYEQYF
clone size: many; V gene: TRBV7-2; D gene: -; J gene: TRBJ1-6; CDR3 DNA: TGTGCCAGCAGCACCACGACGGGGAATTCACCCCTCCACTTT; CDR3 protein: CASSTTTGNSPLHF
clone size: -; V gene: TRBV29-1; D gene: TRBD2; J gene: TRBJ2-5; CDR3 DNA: TGTGCCAGCAGCCAGGGACTAGCGGGAGCCGACAGGGAAGAGACCCAGTACTTC; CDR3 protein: CASSQGLAGADREETQYF
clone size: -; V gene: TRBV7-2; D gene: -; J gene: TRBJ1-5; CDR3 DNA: TGTGCCAGCAGCTTAGCGCGCGGAGGAGAGACCCAGCATTTT; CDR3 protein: CASSLARGGETQHF
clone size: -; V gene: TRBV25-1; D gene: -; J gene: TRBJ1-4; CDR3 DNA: TGTGCCAGCTCACCATGGCAGCCACCTTCTACTGAAAAACTGTTTTTT; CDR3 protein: CASSPWQPPSTEKLFF
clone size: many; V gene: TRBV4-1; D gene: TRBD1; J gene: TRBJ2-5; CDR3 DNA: TGCGCCAGCAGCCAAGATGTAGGGACAGGGGTTGAGACCCAGTACTTC; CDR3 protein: CASSQDVGTGVETQYF
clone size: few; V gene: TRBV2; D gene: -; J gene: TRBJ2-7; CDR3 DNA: TGTGCCAGCAGCGAGACTCGGGACCACGTTTGCGAGCAGTACTTC; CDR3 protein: CASSETRDHVCEQYF
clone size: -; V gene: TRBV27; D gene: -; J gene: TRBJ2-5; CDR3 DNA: TGTGCCAGCAGCGTTGCGACTCGGGAGACCCAGTACTTC; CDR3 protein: CASSVATRETQYF
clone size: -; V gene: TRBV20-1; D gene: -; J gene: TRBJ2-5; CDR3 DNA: TGCAGTGCTCTCCTAGTGGACGGGAGAGGGTTACAAGAGACCCAGTACTTC; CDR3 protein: CSALLVDGRGLQETQYF
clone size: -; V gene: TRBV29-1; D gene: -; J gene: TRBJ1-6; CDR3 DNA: TGCAGCGTCATCGCAGGGTCTAATTCACCCCTCCACTTT; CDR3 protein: CSVIAGSNSPLHF
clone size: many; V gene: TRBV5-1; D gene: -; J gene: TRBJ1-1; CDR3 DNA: TGCGCCAGCAGCGCACGACCCGGGACCACGAACACTGAAGCTTTCTTT; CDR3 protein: CASSARPGTTNTEAFF
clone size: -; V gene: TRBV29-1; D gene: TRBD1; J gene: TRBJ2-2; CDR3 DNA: TGCAGCGTGAAAGGGACAGGGACGAACACCGGGGAGCTGTTTTTT; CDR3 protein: CSVKGTGTNTGELFF
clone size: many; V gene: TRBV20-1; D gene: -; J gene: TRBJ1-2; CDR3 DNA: TGCAGTGCCAATGACAGCGAACCCCCCTTC; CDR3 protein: CSANDSEPPF
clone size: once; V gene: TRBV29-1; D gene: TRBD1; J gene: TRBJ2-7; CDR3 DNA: TGCAGCAGTTACAGGGACAGGGCCTACGAGCAGTACTTC; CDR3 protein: CSSYRDRAYEQYF
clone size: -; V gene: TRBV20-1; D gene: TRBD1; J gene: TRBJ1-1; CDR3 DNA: TGCAGTGCTAGGAGACAGGGCGGCACTGAAGCTTTCTTT; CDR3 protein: CSARRQGGTEAFF
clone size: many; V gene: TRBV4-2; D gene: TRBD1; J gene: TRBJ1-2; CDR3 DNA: TGTGCCAGCAGCCAAGAGGACAGGGGCACCTATGGCTACACCTTC; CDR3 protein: CASSQEDRGTYGYTF
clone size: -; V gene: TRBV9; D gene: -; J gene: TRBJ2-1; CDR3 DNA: TGTGCCAGCAGCGTAGGGTGGGGAGATTACAATGAGCAGTTCTTC; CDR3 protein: CASSVGWGDYNEQFF
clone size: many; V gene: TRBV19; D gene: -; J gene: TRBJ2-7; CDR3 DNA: TGTGCCAGTAGTAGCGGTCAGCCCTACGAGCAGTACTTC; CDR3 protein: CASSSGQPYEQYF
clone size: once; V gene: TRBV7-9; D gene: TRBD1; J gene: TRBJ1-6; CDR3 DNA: TGTGCCAGCAGCTCGCACGACCTACAGGGGACAGGCGCCTCACCCCTCCACTTT; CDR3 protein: CASSSHDLQGTGASPLHF
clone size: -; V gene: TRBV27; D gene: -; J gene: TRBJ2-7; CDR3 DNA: TGTGCCAGCAGTCCGACTTTGGGACTCCTGCATGAGCAGTACTTC; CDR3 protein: CASSPTLGLLHEQYF
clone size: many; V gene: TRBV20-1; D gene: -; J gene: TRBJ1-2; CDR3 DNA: TGCAGTGCGAAAACAGGGTTCTTCGCCTATGGCTACACCTTC; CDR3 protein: CSAKTGFFAYGYTF
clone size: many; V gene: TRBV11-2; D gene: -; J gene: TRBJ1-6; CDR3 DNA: TGTGCCAGCAGCTTAGGGACGGGGTATTCACCCCTCCACTTT; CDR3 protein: CASSLGTGYSPLHF
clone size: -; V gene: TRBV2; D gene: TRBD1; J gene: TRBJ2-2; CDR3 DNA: TGTGCCAGCAGCCCAGACAGGGGGCAAAACGGGGAGCTGTTTTTT; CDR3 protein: CASSPDRGQNGELFF
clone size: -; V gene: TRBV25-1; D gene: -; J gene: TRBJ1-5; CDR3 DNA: TGTGCCAGCTCCTCTGGGGTTTGCCACACTCATGATGCACTGTGTAGCAATCAGCCCCAGCATTTT; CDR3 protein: CASSSGVCHTHDALCSNQPQHF
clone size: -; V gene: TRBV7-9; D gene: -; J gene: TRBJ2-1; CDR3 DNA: TGTGCCAGCAGCATAGCAGGGATCGGGAGCAATGAGCAGTTCTTC; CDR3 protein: CASSIAGIGSNEQFF
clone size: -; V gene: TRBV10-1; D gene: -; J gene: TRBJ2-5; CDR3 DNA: TGCGCCAGCAGTGAGGATCAGGGGAAAGAGACCCAGTACTTC; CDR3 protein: CASSEDQGKETQYF
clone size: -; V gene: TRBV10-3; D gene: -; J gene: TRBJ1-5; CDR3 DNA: TGTGCCAGCAGCGTGAGCTGGGGGGGAGGTGGTCAGCCCCAGCATTTT; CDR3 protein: CASSVSWGGGGQPQHF
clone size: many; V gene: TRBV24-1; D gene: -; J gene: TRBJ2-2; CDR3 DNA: TGTGCCACCAGTGGAGGGCCCTCCACCGGGGAGCTGTTTTTT; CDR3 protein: CATSGGPSTGELFF
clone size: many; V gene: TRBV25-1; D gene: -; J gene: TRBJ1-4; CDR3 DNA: TGTGCCAGCAGTGAATGGGTAGGGGGGACTGAAAAACTGTTTTTT; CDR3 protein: CASSEWVGGTEKLFF
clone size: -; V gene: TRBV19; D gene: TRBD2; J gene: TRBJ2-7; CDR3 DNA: TGTGCCAGTAGTTCTTCTAGCGGGGGGACAGGGTCGGGCGAGCAGTACTTC; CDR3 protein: CASSSSSGGTGSGEQYF
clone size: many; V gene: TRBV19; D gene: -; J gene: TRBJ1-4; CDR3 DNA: TGTGCCAGTAGTATAGTCCGGCTTGGCGAAAAACTGTTTTTT; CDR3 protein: CASSIVRLGEKLFF
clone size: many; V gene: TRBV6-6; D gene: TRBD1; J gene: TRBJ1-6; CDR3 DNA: TGTGCCAGCAGATCGACAGGGAGGACCTATAATTCACCCCTCCACTTT; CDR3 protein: CASRSTGRTYNSPLHF
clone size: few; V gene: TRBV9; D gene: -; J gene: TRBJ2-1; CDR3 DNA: TGTGCCAGCAGCTTGAGGTCTAGCGACGACAATGAGCAGTTCTTC; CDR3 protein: CASSLRSSDDNEQFF
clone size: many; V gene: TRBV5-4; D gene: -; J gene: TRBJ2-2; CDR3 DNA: TGTGCCAGCAGCCAGGAGAGCACCGGGGAGCTGTTTTTT; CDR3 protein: CASSQESTGELFF
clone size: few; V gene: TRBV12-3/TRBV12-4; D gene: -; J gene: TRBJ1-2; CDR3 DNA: TGTGCCAGCAGTGTCGGCAAGGGGACTTATGGCTACACCTTC; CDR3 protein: CASSVGKGTYGYTF
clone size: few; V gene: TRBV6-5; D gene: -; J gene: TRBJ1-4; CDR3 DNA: TGTGCCAGCAGCCCTACAGGGTACAATGAAAAACTGTTTTTT; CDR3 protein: CASSPTGYNEKLFF
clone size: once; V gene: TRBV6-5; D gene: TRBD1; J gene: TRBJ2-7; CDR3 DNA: TGTGCCAGCAGGAGGACAGGGGGTGGGCAGTACTTC; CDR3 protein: CASRRTGGGQYF
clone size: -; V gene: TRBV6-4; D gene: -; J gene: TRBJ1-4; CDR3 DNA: TGTGCCAGCGGGGCAGGGCGGGAACTGTTTTTT; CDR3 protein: CASGAGRELFF
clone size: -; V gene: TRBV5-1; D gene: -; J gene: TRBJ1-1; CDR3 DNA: TGCGCCAGCAGCTTGAGGGGGGCGGACACTGAAGCTTTCTTT; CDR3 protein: CASSLRGADTEAFF
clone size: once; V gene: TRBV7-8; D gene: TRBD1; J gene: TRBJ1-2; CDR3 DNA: TGTGCCAGCAGCTTGTTTAGGGACAGGGGTCCAGGCTACACCTTC; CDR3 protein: CASSLFRDRGPGYTF
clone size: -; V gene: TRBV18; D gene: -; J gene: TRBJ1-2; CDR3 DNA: TGTGCCAGCTCTCCGGACAGCGACTATGGCTACACCTTC; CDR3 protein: CASSPDSDYGYTF
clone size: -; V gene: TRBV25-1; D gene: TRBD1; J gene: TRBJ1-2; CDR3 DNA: TGTGCAGGACAGGGGGCGGGTTATGGCTACACCTTC; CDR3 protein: CAGQGAGYGYTF
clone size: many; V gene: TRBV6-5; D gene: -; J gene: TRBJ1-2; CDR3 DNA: TGTGCCAGCAGTTACCTCAGCGGGGGGCAGGGCTACACCTTC; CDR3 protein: CASSYLSGGQGYTF
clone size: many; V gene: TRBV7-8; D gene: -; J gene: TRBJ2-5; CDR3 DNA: TGTGCCAGCAAGGGCAGTGGGCAAGAGACCCAGTACTTC; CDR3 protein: CASKGSGQETQYF
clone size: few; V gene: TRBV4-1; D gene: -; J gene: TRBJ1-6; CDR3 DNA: TGCGCCAGCAGCCAAGGCCAGGAAAGTTATAATTCACCCCTCCACTTT; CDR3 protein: CASSQGQESYNSPLHF
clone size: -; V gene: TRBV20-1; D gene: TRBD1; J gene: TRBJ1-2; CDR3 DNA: TGCAGTGCAACCGGGACAGGGGCTGGCTACACCTTC; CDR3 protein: CSATGTGAGYTF
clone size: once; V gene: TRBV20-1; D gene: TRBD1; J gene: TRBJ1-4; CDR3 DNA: TGCAGTGCACCGAGACAGGGGCAGGAAAAACTGTTTTTT; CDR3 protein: CSAPRQGQEKLFF
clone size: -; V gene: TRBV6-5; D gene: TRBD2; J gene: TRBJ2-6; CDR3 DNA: TGTGCCATCAATGAGCGGGAGGGGGCCAACGTCCTGACTTTC; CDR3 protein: CAINEREGANVLTF
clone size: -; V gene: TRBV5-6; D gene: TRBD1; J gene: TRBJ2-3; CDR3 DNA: TGTGCCAGCAAAAGGACAGGGGGTGAGACAGATACGCAGTATTTT; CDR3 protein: CASKRTGGETDTQYF
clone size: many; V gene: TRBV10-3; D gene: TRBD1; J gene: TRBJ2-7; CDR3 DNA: TGTGCCATCACTGGGGACAGGGGTAGCGAGCAGTACTTC; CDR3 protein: CAITGDRGSEQYF
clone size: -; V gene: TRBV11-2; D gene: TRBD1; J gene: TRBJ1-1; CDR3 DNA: TGTGCCAGCAGCAACCGGGACAGGGACATGAACACTGAAGCTTTCTTT; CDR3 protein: CASSNRDRDMNTEAFF
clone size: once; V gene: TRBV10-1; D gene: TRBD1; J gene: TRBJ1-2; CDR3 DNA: TGCGCCAGCAGCAAGACAGGGGGCCATGGCTACACCTTC; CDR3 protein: CASSKTGGHGYTF